This T cell receptor beta chain was identified in a study of T-cell memory formation after mild COVID-19 (dated by TCRdb to the early 2020s). With respect to the entire study: TCR sequence clusters from the two donors were found to be largely donor specific. T-cell clones expanding and contracting after mild COVID-19 in two donors were tracked by longitudinal TCRalpha and TCRbeta repertoire sequencing. Two young, previously healthy adult volunteers made up the cohort, one male and one female.

The instrument was an Illumina NovaSeq 6000. cDNA libraries for TCRalpha and TCRbeta were prepared by 5'RACE using constant-segment primers, with sample barcodes and unique molecular identifiers added. RNA was extracted from every sample with Trizol reagent. Libraries were amplified in two PCR steps, with a second sample barcode and Illumina TruSeq adapters added in the second step. Sequencing of the libraries was done on an Illumina NovaSeq, producing 2 x 150 bp paired-end reads. From the authors' description of their analysis: Demultiplexing of reads and collapsing into UMI-guided consensus sequences were performed with migec v1.2.7. Using mixcr v2.1.11, UMI consensuses were aligned to TRA and TRB V and J templates and then assembled into clonotypes. Expanded or contracted clonotypes were those called significant by both edgeR and NoisET, with noise models trained on biological replicates. For edgeR calls, the thresholds were a false discovery rate-adjusted p below 0.01 and a log2 fold-change of 1. As an exploratory analysis of dynamics, PCA with hierarchical clustering was applied to max-normalized trajectories of the 1000 most abundant clonotypes. The CD4 or CD8 phenotype of responding clones was assigned using the separately sequenced CD4+ and CD8+ repertoires. TCRdb handled the public reads itself, with Q25 trimming in fastp and clone calling in MiXCR, and kept productive beta chains. Entries are consolidated by CDR3 protein sequence, retaining the most common genes and DNA. The V and J calls follow TCRdb's processing rather than the paper's. A total of about 430,000 distinct CDR3 sequences appear in this sample, more than 15% of them only once. Roughly 21% of the sample belongs to the ten largest clones.

This clonotype was detected a few times. The antigen it recognizes is unknown. Base quality data are lacking; no much larger clone is found one base away. Study-wide conclusions, independent of this receptor: Contracting CD4+ clones turned up mainly in the CM and EM memory subsets, whereas EMRA was where CD8+ clones were enriched. Only a couple of mild cases were covered in the study, and larger cohorts including severe cases with pre-infection samples were considered necessary. Whether the second-wave clones peaking on day 37 were SARS-CoV-2 specific was not confirmed. Clones contracting from day 15 to 85 had balanced CD4/CD8 phenotypes, while a second wave expanding from day 15 to 37 was biased towards CD4+. Some responding clones were detected in pre-infection memory, suggesting pre-existing cross-reactive memory T cells joined the SARS-CoV-2 response.

The germline V gene specifies MGHDK as CDR1 and SYGVNS as CDR2. The CDR3 holds 14 amino acids from the cysteine to the phenylalanine. Only the CDR3 part of the read is kept: 42 bases, read in frame from the first base. V has 6 bases trimmed and J has 2 bases trimmed; junction bases matching no gene number 6. PBMCs were isolated by Ficoll-Paque density gradient centrifugation. This sequence uses TRBV25-1 and TRBJ2-5; 7 bases in the middle match TRBD2. This receptor was taken from a man aged 18 to 29 who had mild COVID-19 (a few samples of this study predate the infection). The sample titles of this study are shuffled in the database, so cell type and time point are left out; the donor was told from shared clones. The specimen was PBMCs or a T cell subset sorted from them (not recorded which). Read as DNA, the sequence is TGTGCCAGCAGCGGGGGGAGGGCGCAAGAGACCCAGTACTTC. Protein translation: CASSGGRAQETQYF.